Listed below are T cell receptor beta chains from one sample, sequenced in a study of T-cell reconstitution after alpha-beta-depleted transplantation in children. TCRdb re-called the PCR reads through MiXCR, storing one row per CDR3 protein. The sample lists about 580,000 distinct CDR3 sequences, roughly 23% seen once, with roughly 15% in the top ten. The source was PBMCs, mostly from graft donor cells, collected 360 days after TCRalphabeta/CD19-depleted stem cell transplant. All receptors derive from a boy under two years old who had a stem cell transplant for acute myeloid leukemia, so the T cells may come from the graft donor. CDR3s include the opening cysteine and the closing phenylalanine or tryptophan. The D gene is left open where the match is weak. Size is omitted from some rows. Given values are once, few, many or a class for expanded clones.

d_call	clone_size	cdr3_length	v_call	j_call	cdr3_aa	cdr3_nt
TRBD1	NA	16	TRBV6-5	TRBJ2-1	CASSYSTGGSYNEQFF	TGTGCCAGCAGTTACTCGACAGGGGGGTCCTACAATGAGCAGTTCTTC
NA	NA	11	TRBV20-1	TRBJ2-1	CSAFTSPSQFF	TGCAGTGCTTTTACTAGTCCATCGCAGTTCTTC
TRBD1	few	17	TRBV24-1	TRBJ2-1	CATSDLPGTGSYNEQFF	TGTGCCACCAGTGATTTGCCCGGGACAGGGTCCTACAATGAGCAGTTCTTC
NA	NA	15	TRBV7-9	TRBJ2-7	CASSPQEKGSYEQYF	TGTGCCAGCAGCCCTCAAGAGAAGGGCTCCTACGAGCAGTACTTC
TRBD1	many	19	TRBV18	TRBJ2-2	CASSLGQATGTVNTGELFF	TGTGCCAGCTCACTCGGACAGGCCACCGGGACAGTGAACACCGGGGAGCTGTTTTTT
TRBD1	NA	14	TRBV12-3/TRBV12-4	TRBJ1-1	CASRLDRGNTEAFF	TGTGCCAGCAGACTAGACAGGGGAAACACTGAAGCTTTCTTT
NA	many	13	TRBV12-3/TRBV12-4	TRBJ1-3	CASSSQGGNTIYF	TGTGCCAGCAGTTCACAGGGAGGAAACACCATATATTTT
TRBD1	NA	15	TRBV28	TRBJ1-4	CASTGQAATNEKLFF	TGTGCCAGCACTGGACAGGCGGCAACTAATGAAAAACTGTTTTTT
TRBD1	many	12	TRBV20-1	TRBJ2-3	CSLDRDTDTQYF	TGCAGTCTGGACAGGGATACAGATACGCAGTATTTT
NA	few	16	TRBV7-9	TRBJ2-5	CASSLGAGAPLETQYF	TGTGCCAGCAGCTTAGGGGCGGGGGCCCCTCTTGAGACCCAGTACTTC